Listed here are 16 T cell receptor beta chains from one sample, sequenced in a study of blood T cells in healthy people across ages. The use of a sample-barcoded 5' primer and a J-beta primer mix characterized a second PCR of roughly 7 to 11 cycles. Via MiXCR, TCRdb re-called the 5' RACE reads, giving one row per CDR3 protein. The table has 700,000 to 850,000 distinct CDR3 sequences, 35% to 40% seen once. The sample comprised blood. All receptors derive from a young man in good health.

As concerns this clonotype: Relative to the germline gene, one junction end is altered; a read error may explain this. The chain joins TRBV6-1 to TRBJ2-1, with 7 bases fitting TRBD1. This CDR3 contains 16 residues. Germline V CDR1 and CDR2: MNHNS, SASEGT. The CDR3 bases are TGTGCCAGCAGTACGAGACAGGGTACATCATACAATGAGCAGGTCTTC. Translation gives CASSTRQGTSYNEQVF.

This clonotype was detected ten times or more. This CDR3 reads CASSQEGVEQFF. The CDR3 DNA follows: TGTGCCAGCAGCCAAGAAGGGGTTGAGCAGTTCTTC. J is TRBJ2-1 and V is TRBV4-2; maybe TRBD1 (5 bases). The CDR3 is made up of 12 amino acids. Trimming shortened V by 0 bases and J by 9 bases, and 6 bases separated the two germline ends. Germline V gives CDR1 LGHNA, CDR2 YNFKEQ.

The V gene is TRBV3-1, the J gene TRBJ2-1; D unresolved. The CDR3 contains 15 residues. The germline gives CDR1 LGHDT, CDR2 YNNKEL (reference sequence). Trimming took 1 base from V and 7 from J, leaving 14 bases between them. The CDR3 here is CASSQGQLLDNEQFF. The CDR3, as DNA: TGTGCCAGCAGCCAAGGGCAGCTCCTCGATAATGAGCAGTTCTTC.

This clonotype occurred many times. The chain links TRBV7-2 to TRBJ2-3, with D possibly being TRBD1 (5 bases). Germline CDR1 is SGHTA and CDR2 is FQGNSA. Trimming shortened V by 1 base and J by 5 bases, and 10 bases separated the two germline ends. CDR3 size: 14 residues. The CDR3 sequence: CASSLGAQGDTQYF. CDR3 coding DNA: TGTGCCAGCAGCTTAGGGGCCCAGGGAGATACGCAGTATTTT. The full variable domain, with the rest looked up from reference TRBV7-2 and TRBJ2-3, is GAGVSQSPSNKVTEKGKDVELRCDPISGHTALYWYRQSLGQGLEFLIYFQGNSAPDKSGLPSDRFSAERTGGSVSTLTIQRTQQEDSAVYLCASSLGAQGDTQYFGPGTRLTVL.

This clonotype came up a few times. The chain is built from TRBV6-2 or TRBV6-3 and TRBJ1-5; 9 nucleotides agree with TRBD1. Germline CDR1 reads MNHEY; CDR2 reads SVGEGT. J gave up 3 bases and V 0 bases, and 9 bases lay outside the gene matches. This CDR3 contains 18 residues. The CDR3 DNA follows: TGTGCCAGCAGTTACTCGTTGGGACAGGGAACGGACAATCAGCCCCAGCATTTT. Translation: CASSYSLGQGTDNQPQHF.

For this clonotype: One end of the junction is discordant with germline, which a read error may explain. V usage is TRBV4-3 and J usage is TRBJ2-1, with 8 positions matching TRBD1. The germline CDR1 and CDR2 sequences are LGHNA and YSLEER. There are 15 residues in the CDR3. The CDR3 sequence: CVSSQSVQGADEQFF. The DNA of the CDR3 is TGCGTCAGCAGCCAAAGTGTCCAGGGGGCCGATGAGCAGTTCTTC.

The rearrangement joins TRBV4-1 to TRBJ2-7, with D possibly TRBD2 on 5 matching bases. The CDR3 loop spans 13 amino acids. The V gene lost 2 bases and the J gene lost 4 bases, with 9 bases spanning the gap. Germline assignment: CDR1 MGHRA and CDR2 YSYEKL. The CDR3 is CASSQRTAYEQYF. Written as DNA, the CDR3 is TGCGCCAGCAGCCAAAGGACTGCGTACGAGCAGTACTTC.

The rearrangement joins TRBV3-1 to TRBJ2-1; no reliable D call. The length of the CDR3 is 11 residues. V was pared by 6 bases and J by 8 bases, with 8 bases between. The germline gives CDR1 LGHDT, CDR2 YNNKEL (reference sequence). In DNA, the CDR3 is TGTGCCAGCAGATCCAGCTATGAGCAGTTCTTC. Translated, it gives CASRSSYEQFF.

As for this clonotype: A read error may be the cause here, since a much bigger clone is one base away. The V call is TRBV20-1, the J call TRBJ2-5; 8 bases match TRBD2. With V trimmed by 4 bases and J by 11 bases, 15 bases remained unmatched. The germline gives CDR1 DFQATT, CDR2 SNEGSKA (reference sequence). The CDR3 has 14 residues. As DNA, the CDR3 is TGCAGTGCTAACGGGGGGGCTACCTACAATGAGCAGTACTTC. Protein sequence: CSANGGATYNEQYF.

The chain couples TRBV20-1 to TRBJ2-7; TRBD2 matches 11 bases. The V segment lost 6 bases and the J segment 1 base; nucleotides outside the gene matches: 5. Germline V gene lookup returns CDR1 DFQATT and CDR2 SNEGSKA (reference sequence). The length of the CDR3 is 14 residues. This CDR3 is CSAKTSGSSYEQYF. DNA for the CDR3: TGCAGTGCCAAAACTAGCGGGAGTTCCTACGAGCAGTACTTC.

This clonotype was detected ten times or more. The rearrangement joins TRBV7-2 to TRBJ2-6; 7 bases agree with TRBD2. The CDR3 is 15 amino acids. With 5 bases clipped from V and 5 bases from J, the junction kept 6 bases outside the gene matches. Germline CDR1 and CDR2: SGHTA and FQGNSA. CDR3 sequence reads: CASSPSGVRANVLTF. As DNA, the CDR3 is TGTGCCAGCAGCCCAAGCGGGGTTAGGGCCAACGTCCTGACTTTC.

At least ten counts were recorded for this clonotype. V gene TRBV20-1 combines with J gene TRBJ1-5; D is unclear. The CDR3 spans 15 residues. The germline V gene encodes CDR1 DFQATT and CDR2 SNEGSKA (reference sequence). The germline V and J ends were trimmed by 5 bases and 5 bases, with 19 bases remaining between them. The CDR3: CSASISPEVDQPQHF. The DNA for the CDR3 is TGCAGTGCTTCGATTTCGCCAGAGGTAGATCAGCCCCAGCATTTT.

This clonotype has more than one count but fewer than ten. V gene TRBV12-3 or TRBV12-4 combines with J gene TRBJ1-1; D not certain. V lost 3 bases to trimming and J lost 8 bases, with 7 bases between them. This CDR3 has 11 amino acids. The DNA for the CDR3 is TGTGCCAGCAGTTTCGAAAGGGAAGCTTTCTTT. Translation gives CASSFEREAFF.

In this sample, this clonotype turned up a few times. V and J are TRBV5-1 and TRBJ2-5; D is unresolved. V was trimmed by 3 bases and J by 5 bases, leaving 14 bases between them. The CDR3 totals 14 residues. From germline, CDR1 is SGHRS and CDR2 YFSETQ. The CDR3 region is CASSSHARGETQYF. The CDR3 nucleotides read TGCGCCAGCAGCTCCCACGCCCGTGGTGAGACCCAGTACTTC.

The chain recombines TRBV18 with TRBJ2-7; D perhaps matches TRBD2 (5 bases). The CDR3 is made up of 16 amino acids. CDR1 KGHSH and CDR2 LQKENI come from the germline V gene. V lost 0 bases and J lost 7, with 19 bases in between. The CDR3 DNA sequence: TGTGCCAGCTCACCACCTACTAGTGGACCCTACAATGAGCAGTACTTC. This gives the protein CASSPPTSGPYNEQYF.

This clonotype was seen only a few times. The chain carries TRBV2 and TRBJ1-4, with D uncertain. Germline loops: CDR1 SNHLY, CDR2 FYNNEI. The V and J ends lost 4 bases and 5 bases respectively, with 11 bases between them. The CDR3 has 14 amino acids. CDR3 sequence: CASSGDGTNEKLFF. The DNA of the CDR3 is TGTGCCAGCAGTGGTGACGGAACGAATGAAAAACTGTTTTTT.